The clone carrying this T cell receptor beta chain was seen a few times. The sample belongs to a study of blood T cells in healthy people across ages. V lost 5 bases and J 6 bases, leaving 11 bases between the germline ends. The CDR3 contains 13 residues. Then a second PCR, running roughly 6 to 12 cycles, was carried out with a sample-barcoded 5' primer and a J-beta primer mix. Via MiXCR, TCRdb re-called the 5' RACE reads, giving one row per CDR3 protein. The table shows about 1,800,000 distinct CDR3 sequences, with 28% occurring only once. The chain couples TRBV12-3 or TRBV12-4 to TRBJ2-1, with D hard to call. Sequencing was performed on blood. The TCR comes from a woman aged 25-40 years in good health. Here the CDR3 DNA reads TGTGCCAGCAGTAGTAGTGTCACCAATGAGCAGTTCTTC. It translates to CASSSSVTNEQFF.